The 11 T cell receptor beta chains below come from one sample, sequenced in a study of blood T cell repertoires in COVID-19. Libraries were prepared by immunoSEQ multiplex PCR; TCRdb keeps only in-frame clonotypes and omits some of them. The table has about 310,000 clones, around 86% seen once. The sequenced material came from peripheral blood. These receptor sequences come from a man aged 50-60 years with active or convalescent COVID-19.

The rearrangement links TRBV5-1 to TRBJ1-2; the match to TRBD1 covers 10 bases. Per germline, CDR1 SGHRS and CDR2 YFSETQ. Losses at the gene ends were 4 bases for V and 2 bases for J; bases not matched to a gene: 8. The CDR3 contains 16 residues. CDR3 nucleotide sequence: TGCGCCAGCAGCCGCCTACCGGGACAGGGGAACTATGGCTACACCTTC. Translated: CASSRLPGQGNYGYTF.

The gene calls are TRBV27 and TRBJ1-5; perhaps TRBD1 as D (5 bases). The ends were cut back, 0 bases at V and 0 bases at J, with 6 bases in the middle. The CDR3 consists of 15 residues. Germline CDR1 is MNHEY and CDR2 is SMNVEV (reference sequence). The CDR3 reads CASSLSTDSNQPQHF. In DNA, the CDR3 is TGTGCCAGCAGTTTATCGACAGATAGCAATCAGCCCCAGCATTTT.

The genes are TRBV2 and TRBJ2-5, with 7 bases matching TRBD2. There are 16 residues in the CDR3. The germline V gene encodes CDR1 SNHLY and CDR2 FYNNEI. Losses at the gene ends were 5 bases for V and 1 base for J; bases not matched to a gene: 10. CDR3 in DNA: TGTGCCAGCAGTCAGTCCCCCCTAGCGGTCCAAGAGACCCAGTACTTC. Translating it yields CASSQSPLAVQETQYF.

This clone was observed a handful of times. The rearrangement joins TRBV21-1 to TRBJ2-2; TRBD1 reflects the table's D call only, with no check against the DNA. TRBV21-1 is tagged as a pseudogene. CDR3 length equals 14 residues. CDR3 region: CASNPRQTTGELFF. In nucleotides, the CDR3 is TGTGCCAGCAACCCTAGACAGACCACCGGGGAGCTGTTTTTT.

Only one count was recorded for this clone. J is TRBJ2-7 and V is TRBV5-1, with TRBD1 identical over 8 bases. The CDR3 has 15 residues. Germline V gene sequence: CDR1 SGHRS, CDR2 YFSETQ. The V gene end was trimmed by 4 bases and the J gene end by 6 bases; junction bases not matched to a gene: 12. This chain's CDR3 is CASSVTGTGGGEQYF. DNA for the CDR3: TGCGCCAGCAGCGTTACCGGGACAGGCGGTGGCGAGCAGTACTTC.

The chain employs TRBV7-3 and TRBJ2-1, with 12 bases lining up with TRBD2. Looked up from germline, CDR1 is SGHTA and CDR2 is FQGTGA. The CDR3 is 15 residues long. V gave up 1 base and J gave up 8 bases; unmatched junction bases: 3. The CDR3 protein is CASSLKLAGGDEQFF. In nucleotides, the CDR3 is TGTGCCAGCAGCTTAAAACTAGCGGGAGGCGATGAGCAGTTCTTC.

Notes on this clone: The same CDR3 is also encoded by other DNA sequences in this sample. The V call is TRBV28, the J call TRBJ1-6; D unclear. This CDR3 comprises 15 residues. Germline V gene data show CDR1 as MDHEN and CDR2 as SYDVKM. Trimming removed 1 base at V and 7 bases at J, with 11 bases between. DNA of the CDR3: TGTGCCAGCAGTTTATTGGCTCCCACGAATTCACCCCTCCACTTT. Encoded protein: CASSLLAPTNSPLHF.

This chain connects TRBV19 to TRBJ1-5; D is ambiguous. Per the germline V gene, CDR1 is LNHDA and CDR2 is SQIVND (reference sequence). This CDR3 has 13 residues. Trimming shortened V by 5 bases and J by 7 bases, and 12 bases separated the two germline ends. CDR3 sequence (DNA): TGTGCCAGTAGTTGGGAGAAGGGACAGCCCCAGCATTTT. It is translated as CASSWEKGQPQHF.

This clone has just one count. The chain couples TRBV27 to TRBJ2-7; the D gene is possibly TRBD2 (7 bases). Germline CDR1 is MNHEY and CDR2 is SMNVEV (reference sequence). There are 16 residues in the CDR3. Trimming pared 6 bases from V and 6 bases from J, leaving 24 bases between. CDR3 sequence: CASSNAQGGGVSEQYF. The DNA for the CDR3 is TGTGCCAGCAGCAACGCCCAGGGAGGGGGGGTATCCGAGCAGTACTTC.

The CDR3 sequence is CASSLGPGYGYTF. As DNA, the CDR3 is TGTGCCAGCAGCTTGGGCCCGGGATATGGCTACACCTTC. This chain connects TRBV7-2 to TRBJ1-2, with D unclear. V lost 3 bases to trimming and J lost 5 bases, with 10 bases between them. Germline values: CDR1 SGHTA, CDR2 FQGNSA. CDR3 length equals 13 residues. The full variable domain, rest sourced from reference TRBV7-2 and TRBJ1-2, is GAGVSQSPSNKVTEKGKDVELRCDPISGHTALYWYRQSLGQGLEFLIYFQGNSAPDKSGLPSDRFSAERTGGSVSTLTIQRTQQEDSAVYLCASSLGPGYGYTFGSGTRLTVV.

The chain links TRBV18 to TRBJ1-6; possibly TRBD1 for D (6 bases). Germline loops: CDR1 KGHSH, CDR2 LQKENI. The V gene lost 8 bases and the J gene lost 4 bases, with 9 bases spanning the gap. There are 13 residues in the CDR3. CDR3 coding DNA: TGTGCCAGCCGCGGACAGTATAATTCACCCCTCCACTTT. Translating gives CASRGQYNSPLHF.